A few counts support the clone carrying this T cell receptor beta chain. This entry is derived from a study of control samples from healthy donors and cancer patients. The CDR3 consists of 15 residues. Per germline, CDR1 LGHNA and CDR2 YSLEER. The ends were cut back, 4 bases at V and 0 bases at J, with 7 bases in the middle. Assay: immunoSEQ multiplex PCR; the TCRdb copy retains only in-frame clones and omits some. The sample consists of tens of thousands of clones, around 80% of them appearing once. The TCR was taken from a woman aged 55-69 years in good health. V gene TRBV4-3 combines with J gene TRBJ2-6; D not resolved. What was sequenced was blood. CDR3 nucleotides: TGCGCCAGCAGCCCCGTTCCCTCTGGGGCCAACGTCCTGACTTTC. Translated: CASSPVPSGANVLTF.